The 10 T cell receptor beta chains presented below share a single source sample, sequenced in a study of shared clonotypes between healthy human individuals. Generated by immunoSEQ multiplex PCR, the TCRdb table keeps only in-frame clones and is missing some. The data show 470,000 or so clones, roughly 80% seen once. Material for sequencing was PBMCs. Every receptor here comes from a woman in her forties in good health. Some clones in this sample may be carry-over from other donors' samples.

The chain recombines TRBV7-3 with TRBJ1-3; D is unclear. The CDR3 spans 13 residues. V lost 2 bases and J lost 4, with 6 bases in between. Germline lookup yields CDR1 SGHTA and CDR2 FQGTGA. For the CDR3, the DNA is TGTGCCAGCAGCTTATCGGCCGGAAACACCATATATTTT. Translation gives CASSLSAGNTIYF.

DNA of the CDR3: TGTGCCAGCAGTGAAGGAGGAAATTTCTTAACCTACGAGCAGTACTTC. Its translation: CASSEGGNFLTYEQYF. The V gene is TRBV6-1, the J gene TRBJ2-7; unclear D gene. Germline V lookup: CDR1 MNHNS, CDR2 SASEGT. V was cut by 1 base and J by 2 bases, with 15 bases left in between. CDR3 size: 16 residues.

The table lists this clone with many counts. Other nucleotide sequences in the sample specify the same CDR3. This chain uses TRBV29-1 with TRBJ2-5; 12 nucleotides line up with TRBD1. V shed 6 bases, J shed 11 bases, and the junction held 19 bases outside the gene matches. This CDR3 spans 16 amino acids. The germline V gene encodes CDR1 SQVTM and CDR2 ANQGSEA. CDR3 loop: CSVTGTGGQRWEEQYF. The CDR3 DNA sequence: TGCAGCGTCACAGGGACAGGGGGCCAGAGGTGGGAAGAGCAGTACTTC.

This sequence joins TRBV11-1 and TRBJ2-2, with 11 nucleotides matching TRBD2. Trimming cost V 1 base and J 5 bases; bases outside gene matches: 6. The CDR3 sequence is 17 residues long. CDR1 and CDR2 from the germline V gene are SGHAT and FQDESV (reference sequence). CDR3 DNA sequence: TGTGCCAGCAGCTTAGGAGGTACTAGCGGGAGTACCGGGGAGCTGTTTTTT. It translates to CASSLGGTSGSTGELFF.

Comment on this clone: A read error likely explains this, since a far larger clone differs by one base. The V gene is TRBV4-3, the J gene TRBJ2-7, with 7 positions matching TRBD2. From germline, CDR1 is LGHNA and CDR2 YSLEER. There are 17 residues in the CDR3. Here the CDR3 DNA reads TGCGCCAGAAGCCAAGGAGCGGGCAGCGGGGTCCGCTACGAGCAGTACTTC. Amino acid sequence: CARSQGAGSGVRYEQYF.

The rearrangement links TRBV5-5 to TRBJ2-3; 13 positions agree with TRBD2. CDR3 length: 16 amino acids. The trim removed 4 bases at V and 6 bases at J, leaving 8 bases unmatched. Looked up from germline, CDR1 is SGHKS and CDR2 is YYEKEE (reference sequence). The CDR3 reads CASSAVGLAGLDTQYF. Here the CDR3 DNA reads TGTGCCAGCAGCGCCGTGGGACTAGCGGGGTTGGATACGCAGTATTTT. Drawing the rest from reference TRBV5-5 and TRBJ2-3, the complete variable domain is DAGVTQSPTHLIKTRGQQVTLRCSPISGHKSVSWYQQVLGQGPQFIFQYYEKEERGRGNFPDRFSARQFPNYSSELNVNALLLGDSALYLCASSAVGLAGLDTQYFGPGTRLTVL.

This chain uses TRBV7-9 with TRBJ2-3; 8 bases are shared with TRBD1. The CDR3 loop spans 17 amino acids. Per germline, CDR1 SEHNR and CDR2 FQNEAQ (reference sequence). V was pared by 2 bases and J by 1 base, with 8 bases of the junction left unmatched. The CDR3 loop reads CASSLPTGGEGTDTQYF. CDR3 coding DNA: TGTGCCAGCAGCTTACCAACAGGGGGTGAAGGCACAGATACGCAGTATTTT.

The V gene is TRBV4-2, the J gene TRBJ2-7, with 8 bases that match TRBD2. The CDR3 length is 14 residues. Germline lookup yields CDR1 LGHNA and CDR2 YNFKEQ. Losses at the gene ends were 0 bases for V and 5 bases for J; bases not matched to a gene: 3. CDR3 amino acids: CASSQDYGRDEQYF. In DNA, the CDR3 is TGTGCCAGCAGCCAAGATTACGGGAGGGACGAGCAGTACTTC.

This clone was counted a single time. This is likely an artifact of a read error, given a far larger clone one base away. The chain combines TRBV7-9 with TRBJ1-5; no clear D gene. The V gene's germline CDR1 is SEHNR and CDR2 FQNEAQ (reference sequence). Trimming stripped 5 bases from V and 8 bases from J, with 10 bases between. This CDR3 spans 12 amino acids. The CDR3 loop is CASSRTDKPQHF. As DNA, the CDR3 is TGTGCCAGCAGCCGGACTGATAAGCCCCAGCATTTT.

The rearrangement links TRBV7-9 to TRBJ1-6; 7 bases align to TRBD1. V lost 5 bases, J lost 7 bases, and 8 bases stayed unmatched. CDR1 is SEHNR and CDR2 is FQNEAQ in the germline V gene (reference sequence). This CDR3 has 15 residues. CDR3 amino acids: CASSLTGAPNSPLHF. The CDR3 DNA follows: TGTGCCAGCAGCCTTACAGGGGCCCCGAATTCACCCCTCCACTTT.